What follows describes a single T cell receptor beta chain. Its specificity is not known. A second roughly 6 to 11 cycle PCR used barcoded and J-beta primers. TCRdb ran MiXCR on the 5' RACE reads and lists one entry per CDR3 protein. The table shows fewer than 900,000 distinct CDR3 sequences, with approximately 39% occurring only once. This record belongs to a study of blood T cells in healthy people across ages. Study at large: Researchers report that template switching captured about one barcoded beta molecule per two T cells.

The length of the CDR3 is 13 residues. Trimming cost V 8 bases and J 10 bases, with 18 bases left between them. Germline V gene data show CDR1 as LNHNV and CDR2 as YYDKDF (reference sequence). Whole-study findings and limits: A greater number of naive CD4+ cells and higher diversity distinguished long-lived donors from aged donors.

The V and J genes are TRBV15 and TRBJ2-1; TRBD2 might be the D (6 bases). The sample comprised blood. This receptor was obtained from a woman aged 55-75 years in good health. For the CDR3, the DNA is TGTGCCACCGGCCGGGACTTCGATGGGGAGCAGTTCTTC. Protein product: CATGRDFDGEQFF.